These 29 T cell receptor beta chains share one sample of origin, sequenced in a study of T-cell memory formation after mild COVID-19. MiXCR, applied by TCRdb to the 5' RACE reads, yields one record per CDR3 protein. The sample includes some 150,000 distinct CDR3 sequences, less than 20% of them seen just once. The sample was PBMCs or a T cell subset sorted from them (not recorded which). The receptors come from an adult woman who had mild COVID-19 (a few samples of this study predate the infection). Cell type and time point are not known.

This clonotype was found a few times. This chain links TRBV5-1 with TRBJ1-4, with 7 nucleotides matching TRBD1. The CDR3 runs 16 residues. The V and J ends lost 0 bases and 5 bases, in that order; junction bases with no gene match: 7. Germline values: CDR1 SGHRS, CDR2 YFSETQ. CDR3 DNA sequence: TGCGCCAGCAGCTTGGCCCCCCAGGGGGGGAATGAAAAACTGTTTTTT. Its protein product is CASSLAPQGGNEKLFF.

CDR3 amino acids: CASSLDRLRTGELFF. The CDR3 DNA sequence: TGTGCCAGCAGCTTAGACAGGTTACGCACCGGGGAGCTGTTTTTT. V gene TRBV7-2 combines with J gene TRBJ2-2, with D possibly TRBD1 on 5 matching bases. CDR1 and CDR2 (germline): SGHTA, FQGNSA. The CDR3 has 15 amino acids. Trimming took off 1 base at V and 4 bases at J, with 10 bases between the two ends. Variable domain in full (rest from reference TRBV7-2 and TRBJ2-2): GAGVSQSPSNKVTEKGKDVELRCDPISGHTALYWYRQSLGQGLEFLIYFQGNSAPDKSGLPSDRFSAERTGGSVSTLTIQRTQQEDSAVYLCASSLDRLRTGELFFGEGSRLTVL.

This clonotype was counted a few times. This chain connects TRBV7-8 to TRBJ1-2, with TRBD1 identical over 7 bases. The CDR3 is 13 amino acids. Trimming cost V 5 bases and J 2 bases; bases outside gene matches: 2. The germline gives CDR1 SGHVS, CDR2 FQNEAQ. DNA for the CDR3: TGTGCCAGCAGCCAGGGACAGAACTATGGCTACACCTTC. It yields the protein CASSQGQNYGYTF.

The chain couples TRBV30 to TRBJ2-2; 7 bases agree with TRBD1. V dropped 2 bases and J dropped 0; count of bases not matched to a gene: 6. This CDR3 spans 16 amino acids. In germline, CDR1 is GTSNPN, CDR2 SVGIG (reference sequence). CDR3 DNA: TGTGCCTGGAGTAGGGGGCTGGTGGCGAACACCGGGGAGCTGTTTTTT. Protein product: CAWSRGLVANTGELFF.

This clonotype was detected only once. V and J are TRBV2 and TRBJ2-7; D is perhaps TRBD1 or TRBD2 (6 bases each). Deletions cut 5 bases from V and 0 bases from J, with 20 bases between. The V gene's germline CDR1 is SNHLY and CDR2 FYNNEI. This CDR3 has 17 amino acids. CDR3 DNA sequence: TGTGCCAGCAGTCCCCTCTTGTGGGGGGCTACCTCCTACGAGCAGTACTTC. Amino acids: CASSPLLWGATSYEQYF.

This chain joins TRBV12-3 or TRBV12-4 and TRBJ2-4; D is undetermined. Deletions cut 8 bases from V and 0 bases from J, with 8 bases between. There are 13 residues in the CDR3. CDR3 sequence: CASGQVAKNIQYF. Here the CDR3 DNA reads TGTGCCAGCGGGCAAGTAGCCAAAAACATTCAGTACTTC.

This clonotype was counted at least ten times. The chain couples TRBV7-9 to TRBJ2-7, with 10 bases aligning to TRBD2. CDR1 SEHNR and CDR2 FQNEAQ come from the germline V gene (reference sequence). Trimming removed 3 bases from V and 1 base from J; junction bases left unmatched: 0. The CDR3 spans 14 residues. The DNA for the CDR3 is TGTGCCAGCAGCTTTAGCGGGGGGTCCTACGAGCAGTACTTC. Translation: CASSFSGGSYEQYF.

The chain combines TRBV3-1 with TRBJ2-3, with TRBD2 as a possible D gene (7 bases). V was trimmed by 0 bases and J by 6 bases, leaving 16 bases between them. Germline-derived CDR1 and CDR2 are LGHDT and YNNKEL (reference sequence). The CDR3 length is 16 residues. CDR3 in DNA: TGTGCCAGCAGCCAAGACCCTAGCGGACAGTGGGATACGCAGTATTTT. This codes for CASSQDPSGQWDTQYF.

The J gene is TRBJ1-2, the V gene TRBV15, with unresolved D. Germline CDR1 LNHNV, CDR2 YYDKDF (reference sequence). The V end was cut by 5 bases, the J end by 4 bases, with 8 bases between. The CDR3 covers 12 residues. CDR3 region: CATSGRAYGYTF. CDR3 nucleotides: TGTGCCACCAGCGGACGGGCCTATGGCTACACCTTC. The full variable domain, with the rest looked up from reference TRBV15 and TRBJ1-2, is DAMVIQNPRYQVTQFGKPVTLSCSQTLNHNVMYWYQQKSSQAPKLLFHYYDKDFNNEADTPDNFQSRRPNTSFCFLDIRSPGLGDTAMYLCATSGRAYGYTFGSGTRLTVV.

This clonotype was seen only a few times. This sequence joins TRBV5-4 and TRBJ1-5; no definite D call. In germline, CDR1 is SGHNT, CDR2 YYREEE (reference sequence). CDR3 size: 15 residues. Trimming cost V 0 bases and J 4 bases, with 11 bases left between them. The CDR3 sequence: CASSLDPSSNQPQHF. CDR3 in DNA: TGTGCCAGCAGCTTGGATCCCTCTTCGAATCAGCCCCAGCATTTT.

This clonotype was seen a few times. CDR3 nucleotides: TGTGCCAGCAGTTTACCCCCCGATAACAATGAGCAGTTCTTC. As protein: CASSLPPDNNEQFF. The chain carries TRBV12-3 or TRBV12-4 and TRBJ2-1; D remains ambiguous. V lost 2 bases to trimming and J lost 5 bases, with 10 bases between them. This CDR3 is built from 14 residues.

This clonotype has a handful of counts. This sequence joins TRBV15 and TRBJ2-7; D uncertain. This CDR3 comprises 17 residues. Germline assignment: CDR1 LNHNV and CDR2 YYDKDF (reference sequence). V shed 0 bases and J shed 1 base, with 16 bases lying between them. CDR3 amino acids: CATSREGARSRSYEQYF. CDR3 sequence (DNA): TGTGCCACCAGCAGAGAAGGTGCGCGAAGCCGTTCCTACGAGCAGTACTTC.

This clonotype has more than one count but fewer than ten. The chain employs TRBV7-2 and TRBJ2-7; TRBD1 matches 9 bases. This CDR3 contains 16 residues. Germline values: CDR1 SGHTA, CDR2 FQGNSA. Unmatched junction bases numbered 11, after V lost 6 bases and J lost 2 bases. CDR3 region: CASSSTPGQGTYEQYF. The DNA for the CDR3 is TGTGCCAGCAGTTCGACCCCGGGACAGGGAACCTACGAGCAGTACTTC.

This clonotype was counted only a few times. V and J are TRBV20-1 and TRBJ2-1; TRBD2 is a possible D gene (6 bases). The CDR3 is made up of 14 amino acids. Trimming removed 8 bases from V and 5 bases from J, with 19 bases in between. Looked up from germline, CDR1 is DFQATT and CDR2 is SNEGSKA (reference sequence). The CDR3 DNA reads as TGCAGTCTGGCGAGGTTAGCGGTAGACAATGAGCAGTTCTTC. Protein: CSLARLAVDNEQFF.

There are a few counts of this clonotype. The chain recombines TRBV12-3 or TRBV12-4 with TRBJ2-1; D possibly matches TRBD1 or TRBD2 (5 bases each). Trimming removed 5 bases at V and 7 bases at J, with 15 bases between. The CDR3 is 14 residues long. For the CDR3, the DNA is TGTGCCAGCAGTACTAGGGGATTAGGGAATGAGCAGTTCTTC. It translates to CASSTRGLGNEQFF.

This clonotype was detected a few times. V and J are TRBV12-3 or TRBV12-4 and TRBJ2-1; D call uncertain. V lost 6 bases, J lost 7 bases, and 4 bases lay in between. The CDR3 runs to 10 residues. The CDR3 region has the DNA TGTGCCAGCAGGGCTAATGAGCAGTTCTTC. It is translated as CASRANEQFF.

This clonotype has just a few counts. This chain connects TRBV20-1 to TRBJ1-1, with a weak D call TRBD1 (5 bases). Germline CDR1 DFQATT, CDR2 SNEGSKA (reference sequence). The CDR3 runs to 13 residues. Trimming pared 3 bases from V and 4 bases from J, leaving 12 bases between. CDR3 nucleotide sequence: TGCAGTGCTAGCTCAGGGCCCAGCACTGAAGCTTTCTTT. This sequence encodes CSASSGPSTEAFF.

The gene calls are TRBV19 and TRBJ2-7; 12 nucleotides align to TRBD2. The CDR3 is 14 amino acids. The germline gives CDR1 LNHDA, CDR2 SQIVND (reference sequence). V dropped 8 bases and J dropped 4; count of bases not matched to a gene: 6. CDR3 bases: TGTGCCAGTCGGACTAGCGGGACATCTTACGAGCAGTACTTC. Encoded protein: CASRTSGTSYEQYF.

This clonotype has only a few counts. The CDR3 protein is CASSQAGGGVAGELFF. CDR3 bases: TGTGCCAGCAGCCAAGCGGGGGGAGGTGTCGCCGGGGAGCTGTTTTTT. The chain couples TRBV3-1 to TRBJ2-2; 7 positions agree with TRBD2. J lost 6 bases, V lost 1 base, and 8 bases had no gene match. The germline CDR1 and CDR2 sequences are LGHDT and YNNKEL (reference sequence). The CDR3 sequence is 16 residues long.

The genes are TRBV18 and TRBJ2-1; TRBD2 might be the D (6 bases). Trimming stripped 3 bases from V and 7 bases from J, with 22 bases between. The CDR3 runs 17 residues. Germline V CDR1 and CDR2: KGHSH, LQKENI. The CDR3: CASSPAFGGPSPNEQFF. Written as DNA, the CDR3 is TGTGCCAGCTCACCCGCTTTCGGGGGTCCATCTCCGAATGAGCAGTTCTTC.

This clonotype was seen a few times. The chain is built from TRBV7-2 and TRBJ2-7; 10 nucleotides agree with TRBD2. This CDR3 is 16 amino acids long. The germline gives CDR1 SGHTA, CDR2 FQGNSA. Germline trimming cut 6 bases from V and 3 bases from J; bases unmatched to any gene: 11. CDR3 region: CASRPETSGPVYEQYF. In nucleotides, the CDR3 is TGTGCCAGCAGACCTGAGACTAGCGGGCCAGTCTACGAGCAGTACTTC.

The chain employs TRBV14 and TRBJ2-7; D gene unclear. Trimming removed 1 base at V and 2 bases at J, with 6 bases between. CDR3 size: 13 residues. Germline values: CDR1 SGHDN, CDR2 FVKESK. CDR3 nucleotides: TGTGCCAGCAGCCAAGCCCCCCCCTACGAGCAGTACTTC. It specifies CASSQAPPYEQYF.

The gene calls are TRBV4-3 and TRBJ2-7; D uncertain. The CDR3 sequence is 16 residues long. Trimming took off 0 bases at V and 2 bases at J, with 14 bases between the two ends. Germline V gene lookup returns CDR1 LGHNA and CDR2 YSLEER. The CDR3 sequence: CASSQDVQTFAYEQYF. CDR3 nucleotides: TGCGCCAGCAGCCAAGACGTGCAAACCTTTGCCTACGAGCAGTACTTC.

This clonotype has just a few counts. The rearrangement uses TRBV24-1 and TRBJ2-1; no definite D call. The germline V gene encodes CDR1 KGHDR and CDR2 SFDVKD. The CDR3 sequence is 14 residues long. The V and J ends lost 2 bases and 5 bases respectively, with 9 bases between them. The CDR3 bases are TGTGCCACCAGTGATTGGGCTATTGACAATGAGCAGTTCTTC. It yields the protein CATSDWAIDNEQFF.

This clonotype appeared a few times. The chain is built from TRBV4-1 and TRBJ1-4; D uncertain. CDR3 length equals 16 residues. V lost 8 bases, J lost 0 bases, and 16 bases lay in between. In germline, CDR1 is MGHRA, CDR2 YSYEKL. The CDR3 is CASLSHSIATNEKLFF. Written as DNA, the CDR3 is TGCGCCAGCTTATCCCACAGCATTGCAACTAATGAAAAACTGTTTTTT.

This clonotype was found many times. The chain links TRBV7-2 to TRBJ1-1; D perhaps matches TRBD1 (5 bases). The CDR3 extends over 14 amino acids. With 5 bases removed from V and 1 base from J, the gap between germline ends came to 11 bases. CDR1 and CDR2 (germline): SGHTA, FQGNSA. The CDR3 sequence is CASSPRGGNTEAFF. The CDR3 region has the DNA TGTGCCAGCAGCCCCCGGGGCGGGAACACTGAAGCTTTCTTT.

This clonotype was detected ten times or more. The CDR3 nucleotides are TGTGCCAGCAGCTTCACCATGAACGGCAATCAGCCCCAGCATTTT. Translating gives CASSFTMNGNQPQHF. The V and J genes are TRBV3-1 and TRBJ1-5; D is ambiguous. V lost 5 bases and J lost 2, with 13 bases in between. Germline V lookup: CDR1 LGHDT, CDR2 YNNKEL (reference sequence). This CDR3 comprises 15 residues.

This chain uses TRBV18 with TRBJ1-1; TRBD1 agrees at 8 bases. J was trimmed by 2 bases and V by 5 bases; bases with no gene match: 7. The CDR3 spans 15 residues. Per germline, CDR1 KGHSH and CDR2 LQKENI. As DNA, the CDR3 is TGTGCCAGCTCATCGGTCACAGGGGGTAACACTGAAGCTTTCTTT. Protein: CASSSVTGGNTEAFF. Variable domain in full (rest from reference TRBV18 and TRBJ1-1): NAGVMQNPRHLVRRRGQEARLRCSPMKGHSHVYWYRQLPEEGLKFMVYLQKENIIDESGMPKERFSAEFPKEGPSILRIQQVVRGDSAAYFCASSSVTGGNTEAFFGQGTRLTVV.

In its sample, this clonotype was seen many times. The chain employs TRBV7-9 and TRBJ2-7, with 7 bases fitting TRBD2. The germline V gene encodes CDR1 SEHNR and CDR2 FQNEAQ (reference sequence). CDR3 length: 13 residues. After removal of 0 bases from V and 6 bases from J, the junction contained 2 bases not matched to a gene. The CDR3 reads CASSLASGGEQYF. The CDR3 bases are TGTGCCAGCAGCTTAGCATCGGGGGGCGAGCAGTACTTC.